This T cell receptor (beta chain) stems from a study of blood T cell repertoires in COVID-19. Method: immunoSEQ multiplex PCR; TCRdb's copy keeps in-frame clones and lacks some. This table holds over 300,000 clones, 70% to 90% found once. The germline V gene encodes CDR1 PRHDT and CDR2 FYEKMQ (reference sequence). The CDR3 covers 12 residues. V was shortened by 5 bases and J by 8 bases, with 10 bases between the two germline ends. Clinical history as reported by participants underpinned cohort assignment. Recovery among Cohort 3 donors was established by two negative PCRs, clearance, or symptom resolution.

The V gene is TRBV13, the J gene TRBJ2-1; possible D gene TRBD2, 5 bases. The sequencing sample was made of PBMCs or T cells enriched from blood (not recorded which). This clonotype was sampled from a man younger than 45 who had recovered from COVID-19. The CDR3 coding sequence is TGTGCCAGCAGCAAGACGGACTATGAGCAGTTCTTC. It translates to CASSKTDYEQFF.